The sequence of this T cell receptor beta chain was determined in a study of blood T cell repertoires in COVID-19. Across the study: T cells, B-cell-depleted T cells, or PBMCs supplied cDNA or gDNA.

The germline CDR1 and CDR2 sequences are LNHDA and SQIVND (reference sequence). This CDR3 is built from 15 residues. V shed 4 bases and J 4 bases; nucleotides not matched to a gene: 6. Profiling relied on immunoSEQ multiplex PCR, and the TCRdb table lists in-frame clones only, not all of them. The table includes fewer than 300,000 clones, 83% detected once. Input material: peripheral blood. The origin of this receptor is a woman in her fifties or sixties who had recovered from COVID-19. The rearrangement uses TRBV19 and TRBJ2-3, with 9 nucleotides matching TRBD1. As DNA, the CDR3 is TGTGCCAGTAGTACCACAGGGGGCTTTTCAGATACGCAGTATTTT. Encoded protein: CASSTTGGFSDTQYF.